This T cell receptor beta chain was sequenced for a study of cytomegalovirus exposure and HLA in healthy donors (dated by TCRdb to 2016 to 2017). For the wider study: An earlier analysis of under 600 of the donors reported roughly 270 Gb of sequence data and 120 million or so unique TCR beta sequences from about 200 million T cells. Donor age, sex, ethnicity and CMV serostatus were collected together with the repertoire data. The study aimed to test whether cataloging public T cell receptors could reveal signatures of past pathogen exposure. The study profiled the T cell repertoires of 500 to 800 subjects by immunosequencing and related them to cytomegalovirus serostatus. Every discovery cohort repertoire had been produced on one sequencing platform. The number of typed donors differed by locus: about 620-630 for A, B, C, DRB1 and DQB1; approximately 520 for DQA1; about 600 for DPA1; and roughly 490 for DPB1. Among some 400 genotyped donors of the cohort, an average of approximately 240,000 unique TCR beta nucleotide sequences were sequenced per donor, roughly 20% of them non-productive. Class I and class II HLA loci were covered by the typing at four-digit resolution. In a later genetic analysis, genome-wide SNP genotypes for about 65% of the roughly 670 donors were used, and that subset was treated as a discovery cohort. Rather than using new phenotypic data, the later analysis identified candidate immune exposures from TCR beta sequences and from how often those sequences occurred across donors. An earlier analysis of approximately 640 of the donors applied high-throughput TCR beta sequencing to assess whether each TCR beta V gene segment acted as functional or pseudogenic. An early release that covered about 600 HLA-typed donors contained approximately 300 gigabases of sequencing data and tens of millions of unique TCR sequences. In addition to the first cohort of 666 subjects, a separate validation cohort of around 110 different subjects was used. A later analysis re-examined previously published TCR beta repertoires from hundreds of donors and added high-resolution HLA genotyping to investigate patterns of TCR occurrence. High-throughput TCR immunosequencing, statistical association of individual TCRs with disease status, and machine learning were combined to predict cytomegalovirus infection status. Of the roughly 400 genotyped donors, 65% to 90% were placed in the genetic ancestry cluster associated with self-reported Caucasian donors. Several DR-DQ haplotypes were handled as single units for association and clustering, since linkage in the cohort was strong. What the study reported, not specific to this receptor: In an earlier analysis of 587 of the donors, most TCR beta V segments appeared in productive rearrangements about 87% or about 30% of the time, broadly matching IMGT annotations. A cluster of highly shared sequence variants was judged likely to be a technical artifact of the sequencing pipeline. Correlated functional status among segregating V segments might reflect linkage disequilibrium, but an unknown experimental factor could not be ruled out. For the cohort, immune exposure information was limited to CMV serostatus. The 87-base-pair reads could not distinguish some IMGT-functional V segments, including TRBV6-2 and TRBV6-3, so those segments were excluded. In a later genetic analysis, a missense DCLRE1C variant was associated with V-gene and J-gene trimming of TCR beta chains, and the association was replicated in an independent cohort. In a later analysis, the rate of TCR association differed among HLA loci, with DRB1 alleles having the most associated TCRs and HLA-C alleles having the fewest. Compared with the 666-donor mean, donors in an Asian-associated ancestry cluster had fewer N-insertions in productive TCRs, according to a later genetic analysis. The authors suggested that the approach could potentially be generalized to other disease states and immunological phenotypes. Because HLA typing was unavailable for some donors at each locus, only the typed subset was used in association tests. In a later analysis, several top co-occurrence clusters were reported to appear linked to parvovirus B19, influenza, CMV and Epstein-Barr virus. A later analysis associated 15,000 to 20,000 TCR beta sequences with specific HLA alleles at a false discovery rate of 0.05. The earlier analysis of some 540 of the donors excluded about 16 rarely observed V segments, including chromosome 9 orphons, because counts were too low. A total of 164 TCR beta chains were listed by the study as associated with cytomegalovirus. According to a later analysis, most CMV-associated TCR beta chains appeared to be HLA-restricted, and the HLA associations seemed to be driven largely by CMV exposure. Roughly uniform sequencing depth across donors was assumed in presence/absence analyses, although this assumption may not hold. When HLA alleles, especially DR and DQ, strongly co-occurred, TCR associations were difficult to assign to individual alleles. Most TCR sequences were observed very rarely across donors, whereas some public TCRs were present in many individuals. Three of the identified cytomegalovirus-associated TCR beta chains were confirmed in vitro to be specific for cytomegalovirus antigens. Only TCR beta chains were sequenced in this cohort, and the absence of alpha or paired-chain data limited detectable features. Compared with equally common non-associated chains, HLA-associated TCR beta chains in a later analysis were more clonally expanded and had lower generation probabilities. Cytomegalovirus status was reported to be diagnosed by the classifier with high specificity and sensitivity in both the original and validation cohorts. A further reported finding was that TCR beta sequences accurately predicted the HLA-A and HLA-B alleles for most subjects in the first cohort.

The cohort comprised approximately 700 healthy bone marrow donors. All cohort members were sampled while nominally healthy, although unrecorded immune exposures were likely present. The donor tested CMV seronegative and was one of the 352 seronegative cohort members. Every donor gave a peripheral blood sample, and the peripheral blood mononuclear cells from that sample were used for TCR beta sequencing. The Qiagen DNeasy Blood Extraction Kit was used to extract genomic DNA from the blood cell samples. Receptor amplification or capture employed the immunoSEQ multiplex PCR assay. The multiplex PCR relied on a mix of 60 forward primers for TCR Vbeta segments and 13 reverse primers for TCR Jbeta segments. A multiplex PCR assay on genomic DNA amplified the CDR3 region of rearranged TCR beta genes. On the Illumina HiSeq System, the amplified TCR beta libraries were sequenced as 87-base-pair reads. In the paper's pipeline: A later analysis tallied around 80 million unique TCR beta chains across the 666 repertoires, and roughly 11 million of those chains were shared by two or more donors. A nearest-neighbor algorithm error-corrected the raw reads and collapsed the reads into unique sequences, merging closely related sequences to remove PCR and sequencing errors. V, D and J gene segments were assigned by aligning CDR3 sequences to IMGT reference sequences. For a sequence to be retained, a match of at least six nucleotides was required to both a V gene segment and a J gene segment. A rearrangement counted as productive if the CDR3 had no stop codons and remained in frame with V and J, and every other rearrangement counted as non-productive. Following IMGT convention, CDR3 was defined as the stretch from the second conserved V-encoded cysteine to the conserved J-encoded phenylalanine. In an earlier analysis of roughly 580 of the donors, sequences lacking an unambiguous match to a single V gene segment were excluded. In an earlier analysis of about 590 of the donors, a V segment was called functional when productive rearrangements were above 56.7%, and segregating when the standard deviation between donors exceeded 5%. A statistical classification framework was developed to diagnose cytomegalovirus status using the catalog of TCR beta chain sequences. In a later analysis, TCR nucleotide sequences were compared against IMGT/GENE-DB human TR gene sequences so that V and J genes could be assigned. A later analysis assigned CDR3 sequences and most-parsimonious VDJ recombination scenarios with the TCRdist pipeline. A later analysis defined each TCR beta chain by its CDR3 amino acid sequence plus V-gene family, and excluded reads lacking a unique V-gene family. In a later analysis, several hundred highly shared, low-generation-probability nucleotide sequences were removed to address suspected cross-contamination and a sequencing artifact. In a later analysis, a clonal expansion index was calculated for each public chain from normalized within-repertoire ranks of inferred template counts. In a later analysis, generation probabilities were computed with a VDJ recombination model fitted to out-of-frame rearrangements, and the resulting probabilities were checked against IGoR. A later analysis scored TCR-TCR, TCR-HLA and TCR-CMV co-occurrence with hypergeometric tests, applying a repertoire-size bias correction to TCR pairs. In a later analysis, false discovery rates were estimated by permuting HLA or CMV assignments 20 times. In a later analysis, co-occurring TCRs were grouped using DBSCAN, and TCRdist sequence similarity was added for clustering within HLA-allele-positive subsets. For co-occurrence clustering, repertoires with fewer than 30,000 or more than 120,000 public chains were excluded, along with 4 to 6 repertoires with anomalous nucleotide sharing. TCRdb retrieved this table from immuneACCESS and kept in-frame rearrangements only. Not all clones are present; in checked studies, unresolved V genes account for under half, and no reason is known for the remainder. That table supplies the V and J calls and clone size; D and trimming were determined from the DNA. Across this sample there are about 200,000 clones, with 79% seen only once. Roughly 1.5% of the sample belongs to the ten largest clones.

From the cysteine up to the phenylalanine, the CDR3 has a length of 17 residues. Here the CDR3 DNA is all that survives: 51 bases in frame from base 1. The germline V gene encodes CDR1 SGHKS and CDR2 YYEKEE (reference sequence). Germline trimming amounts to 1 base on V and 5 bases on J, with 11 as the count of junction bases outside the gene matches. This clone was observed a few times. There is no known antigen for this receptor. The record has no base qualities; no much larger clone is one base away. The sequence joins TRBV5-5 to TRBJ1-4; TRBD1 lines up with 7 middle nucleotides. The sequencing sample was made of PBMCs. The clonotype comes from a middle-aged man in good health and CMV-seronegative. This receptor has the CDR3 CASSLYMGLRGNEKLFF. The DNA sequence is as follows: TGTGCCAGCAGCTTGTATATGGGCCTCAGGGGGAATGAAAAACTGTTTTTT.